What follows describes a single T cell receptor beta chain. Its antigen is as yet unknown. A much bigger clone sits one base away, suggesting this may be a read error. From the multiplex PCR reads, TCRdb called clonotypes with MiXCR, one entry per CDR3 protein. This sample has about 180,000 distinct CDR3 sequences, with about 30% found just once. This sample was included in a study of breast tumors, draining lymph nodes, adjacent tissues. Axillary draining lymph nodes of breast cancer patients supplied the node samples. Findings and limits, study-wide: Tumor repertoires ranked between lymph nodes and nontumor tissue in diversity, with V and J gene preferences. The lymph node origin of tumor T cells was framed as consistent with a hypothesis, not demonstrated. Findings are consistent with lymph node origin and intratumoral expansion of most tumor T cells.

This TCR was sampled from a female donor with breast cancer. Some clones in this sample may be carry-over from other donors' samples. The sample consisted of axillary lymph node tissue.

This CDR3 is CASASGRASGGLFF. As DNA, the CDR3 is TGTGCCAGCGCCAGCGGGAGGGCCTCCGGGGGGCTGTTTTTT. The V call is TRBV6-2 or TRBV6-3, the J call TRBJ2-2; 10 bases map to TRBD2. CDR1 and CDR2 (germline): MNHEY, SVGEGT. This CDR3 contains 14 residues.